This entry lists 14 T cell receptor beta chains sequenced from one sample in a study of blood T cell repertoires in COVID-19. This table comes from immunoSEQ multiplex PCR, and its TCRdb copy is limited to in-frame clones, with some not included. The table lists approximately 110,000 clones, around four fifths of them singletons. The sequencing sample was made of peripheral blood. These receptors all stem from an older woman with acute or convalescent COVID-19.

The chain employs TRBV19 and TRBJ2-7; 10 positions agree with TRBD2. Germline loops: CDR1 LNHDA, CDR2 SQIVND (reference sequence). V gave up 4 bases and J gave up 0 bases; unmatched junction bases: 0. CDR3 length equals 14 residues. This CDR3 is CASSTSGGSYEQYF. CDR3 in DNA: TGTGCCAGTAGTACTAGCGGGGGCTCCTACGAGCAGTACTTC. Full variable domain (missing parts from reference TRBV19 and TRBJ2-7): DGGITQSPKYLFRKEGQNVTLSCEQNLNHDAMYWYRQDPGQGLRLIYYSQIVNDFQKGDIAEGYSVSREKKESFPLTVTSAQKNPTAFYLCASSTSGGSYEQYFGPGTRLTVT.

V gene TRBV9 combines with J gene TRBJ2-3; D not resolved. Germline V lookup: CDR1 SGDLS, CDR2 YYNGEE. V gave up 4 bases and J gave up 0 bases, with 12 bases separating them. CDR3 length: 15 residues. The CDR3 DNA is TGTGCCAGCAGCCCACAACCCGCTAGCACAGATACGCAGTATTTT. Translated: CASSPQPASTDTQYF.

The chain is built from TRBV28 and TRBJ1-2; the match to TRBD1 covers 8 bases. Germline V gene lookup returns CDR1 MDHEN and CDR2 SYDVKM. The CDR3 is 15 residues long. The V and J ends lost 6 bases and 0 bases, in that order; junction bases with no gene match: 6. This CDR3 reads CASRGTGVSNYGYTF. CDR3 DNA: TGTGCCAGCAGGGGGACAGGCGTCTCTAACTATGGCTACACCTTC.

This rearrangement joins TRBV12-3 or TRBV12-4 to TRBJ1-1, with D unclear. The CDR3 has 12 amino acids. V dropped 7 bases and J dropped 6 bases, with 12 bases sitting between them. CDR3 nucleotide sequence: TGTGCCAGCACCCAAACCGGGTCTGAAGCTTTCTTT. Translation: CASTQTGSEAFF.

A remark on this clone: Since the CDR3 does not end with the conserved phenylalanine or tryptophan, this likely comes from a read error. It is unclear where the CDR3 begins or ends on the DNA, so no DNA is shown, and the CDR3 is as TCRdb lists it. The chain employs TRBV3-1 (or the pseudogene TRBV3-2) and TRBJ2-7; the table's D call of TRBD1 was not tested on the DNA. The V gene's germline CDR1 is LGHDT and CDR2 YNNKEL (reference sequence). The CDR3 is 12 amino acids in total, end residues counted. CDR3 loop: CASSQGVLPPRY.

J is TRBJ2-1 and V is TRBV9; TRBD1 might be the D (5 bases). The CDR3 is 15 residues long. V shed 0 bases and J shed 2 bases, with 9 bases lying between them. Germline CDR1 SGDLS, CDR2 YYNGEE. Here the CDR3 DNA reads TGTGCCAGCAGCGTAGAGGGGTTCCCCTACAATGAGCAGTTCTTC. Translated, it gives CASSVEGFPYNEQFF.

This clone appeared a few times. The gene calls are TRBV2 and TRBJ2-7; a possible D gene is TRBD1 (5 bases). The CDR3 runs to 11 residues. Germline V gene data show CDR1 as SNHLY and CDR2 as FYNNEI. The ends were cut back, 7 bases at V and 6 bases at J, with 10 bases in the middle. The chain's CDR3 is CASTRAREQYF. The CDR3 DNA reads as TGTGCCAGCACCAGGGCCCGCGAGCAGTACTTC.

This clone was observed a handful of times. The chain is built from TRBV10-3 and TRBJ2-7; 9 bases are shared with TRBD2. The V gene end was trimmed by 10 bases and the J gene end by 5 bases; junction bases not matched to a gene: 6. This CDR3 is built from 12 residues. Germline loops: CDR1 ENHRY, CDR2 SYGVKD. The CDR3 here is CANSGSGNEQYF. In DNA form, the CDR3 reads TGTGCCAATAGCGGGAGTGGTAACGAGCAGTACTTC.

This clone was seen only once. This CDR3 is also generated by other DNA sequences in the sample. This chain links TRBV18 with TRBJ2-3; a possible D gene is TRBD2 (5 bases). Germline CDR1 KGHSH, CDR2 LQKENI. The CDR3 is 14 residues long. V gave up 3 bases and J gave up 2 bases, with 9 bases separating them. CDR3 coding DNA: TGTGCCAGCTCACCTAGGGAGAACACAGATACGCAGTATTTT. Translation: CASSPRENTDTQYF.

This clone was observed once. This chain links TRBV15 with TRBJ2-7, with TRBD1 matching over 9 bases. Per germline, CDR1 LNHNV and CDR2 YYDKDF (reference sequence). CDR3 length: 15 amino acids. After removal of 2 bases from V and 3 bases from J, the junction contained 5 bases not matched to a gene. The CDR3 coding sequence is TGTGCCACCAGCAGACAGACAGGGGGGAACTACGAGCAGTACTTC. It yields the protein CATSRQTGGNYEQYF.

This chain uses TRBV5-5 with TRBJ2-7; perhaps TRBD2 as D (6 bases). The CDR3 loop spans 12 amino acids. The V end lost 4 bases, the J end lost 7 bases, and 12 bases lay between the germline ends. Looked up from germline, CDR1 is SGHKS and CDR2 is YYEKEE (reference sequence). CDR3 protein: CASSVAVREQYF. The CDR3 region has the DNA TGTGCCAGCAGCGTAGCGGTCCGGGAGCAGTACTTC.

This sequence joins TRBV2 and TRBJ2-5; TRBD1 agrees at 10 bases. With 4 bases clipped from V and 4 bases from J, the junction kept 0 bases outside the gene matches. The CDR3 spans 13 residues. Germline CDR1 reads SNHLY; CDR2 reads FYNNEI. The chain's CDR3 is CASSGDRGETQYF. The DNA of the CDR3 is TGTGCCAGCAGTGGGGACAGGGGAGAGACCCAGTACTTC. The entire variable domain, with the rest obtained from reference TRBV2 and TRBJ2-5, is as follows: EPEVTQTPSHQVTQMGQEVILRCVPISNHLYFYWYRQILGQKVEFLVSFYNNEISEKSEIFDDQFSVERPDGSNFTLKIRSTKLEDSAMYFCASSGDRGETQYFGPGTRLLVL.

The V and J genes are TRBV4-3 and TRBJ1-6; the D gene is possibly TRBD1 (5 bases). V lost 2 bases to trimming and J lost 3 bases, with 8 bases between them. The germline CDR1 and CDR2 sequences are LGHNA and YSLEER. The length of the CDR3 is 15 residues. The CDR3 nucleotides read TGCGCCAGCAGCCAAACAGACAGCTATAATTCACCCCTCCACTTT. Its translation: CASSQTDSYNSPLHF.

This sequence joins TRBV4-2 and TRBJ1-4; tentatively, D is TRBD1 (6 bases). This CDR3 is 17 amino acids long. The ends were cut back, 1 base at V and 6 bases at J, with 18 bases in the middle. Germline lookup yields CDR1 LGHNA and CDR2 YNFKEQ. The CDR3 coding sequence is TGTGCCAGCAGCCAAGGAAATACGGGGGGCGTTGATGAAAAACTGTTTTTT. Its protein product is CASSQGNTGGVDEKLFF.